This is a list of T cell receptor beta chains from one sample in a study of T cells in Graves' hyperthyroidism and ophthalmopathy. A single record per CDR3 protein comes from TCRdb applying MiXCR to the multiplex PCR reads. The sample yields roughly 170,000 distinct CDR3 sequences, about 15% seen once. Sequenced: blood. Source of these receptors: a woman in her fifties or sixties with Graves' hyperthyroidism. CDR3s include the opening cysteine and the closing phenylalanine or tryptophan. Fields, in order: V gene, D gene, clone size, J gene, CDR3 DNA, CDR3 protein. The D gene is left open where the match is weak. Where a row states a size, it is once, few, many or the class of an expanded clone; other rows omit it.

>TRBV7-3|.|few|TRBJ1-3
TGTGCCAGCAGCTTGGTTCTACAAAGCACCATATATTTT
CASSLVLQSTIYF
>TRBV20-1|.|many|TRBJ1-1
TGCAGTGCTAGAGACCAGGGGTTCACTGAAGCTTTCTTT
CSARDQGFTEAFF
>TRBV6-5|.|.|TRBJ1-1
TGTGCCAGCAGTTACTCGATTAAGGACCCTGTGAACACTGAAGCTTTCTTT
CASSYSIKDPVNTEAFF
>TRBV28|.|.|TRBJ2-7
TGTGCCAGCAGGCTTAGGGAGTCCTACGAGCAGTACTTC
CASRLRESYEQYF
>TRBV5-1|TRBD1|.|TRBJ2-7
TGCGCCAGCAGCTCGGGACAGACCGACGAGCAGTACTTC
CASSSGQTDEQYF
>TRBV11-1|.|many|TRBJ1-2
TGTGCCAGCAGCTCAGGGGTTGGGTATGGCTACACCTTC
CASSSGVGYGYTF
>TRBV5-1|.|.|TRBJ2-3
TGCGCCAGCCGGCTAGCGACGTCTAGCACAGATACGCAGTATTTT
CASRLATSSTDTQYF
>TRBV27|TRBD2|many|TRBJ2-1
TGTGCCAGCAGTACGACCCTAACCGGGACTAGCCTATCTGATGAGCAGTTCTTC
CASSTTLTGTSLSDEQFF
>TRBV28|.|many|TRBJ2-2
TGTGCCAGCAGTCCCGCTGGAGGGTCCGGGGAGCTGTTTTTT
CASSPAGGSGELFF
>TRBV19|.|many|TRBJ2-7
TGTGCCAGTAGTATTAAAGGCGGGCCTCCCTACGAGCAGTACTTC
CASSIKGGPPYEQYF
>TRBV5-1|TRBD1|many|TRBJ1-3
TGCGCCAGCAGCAGGGACAGGGGGCATGGAAACACCATATATTTT
CASSRDRGHGNTIYF
>TRBV7-2|.|many|TRBJ1-6
TGTGCCAGCAGCTTAAGCAGTCCTGAGCGCTCACCCCTCCACTTT
CASSLSSPERSPLHF
>TRBV27|TRBD1|many|TRBJ2-7
TGTGCCAGCAGTTTTAGGGGGCGCTCCCACGAGCAGTACTTC
CASSFRGRSHEQYF
>TRBV29-1|.|few|TRBJ1-1
TGCAGCTCGACCCGGCGGACCCACCGAACCTTAGGGATCCCGGAAGAAGCTTTCTTT
CSSTRRTHRTLGIPEEAFF
>TRBV20-1|.|many|TRBJ1-5
TGCAGTGCTGGGATTCAAGCGAGGCAGCCCCAGCATTTT
CSAGIQARQPQHF
>TRBV18|.|many|TRBJ2-5
TGTGCCAGCTCACGACCGGATTGGGAGACCCAGTACTTC
CASSRPDWETQYF
>TRBV10-3|TRBD1|.|TRBJ2-5
TGTGCCACCACAACCGGGACAGGGAAGATCGAGACCCAGTACTTC
CATTTGTGKIETQYF
>TRBV18|TRBD1|many|TRBJ2-5
TGTGCCAGCTCCGCAAACACAGGGGCAGAGACCCAGTACTTC
CASSANTGAETQYF
>TRBV11-2|.|.|TRBJ2-7
TGTGCCAGCAGCTTCACGGGACAACCTTACTACGAGCAGTACTTC
CASSFTGQPYYEQYF
>TRBV5-1|TRBD2|many|TRBJ2-7
TGCGCCAGCAGCTTGGGTGCTAGCGGGGGGGTCTACGAGCAGTACTTC
CASSLGASGGVYEQYF
>TRBV19|.|.|TRBJ1-2
TGTGCCAGTAGTATAAGCCCAGGGGCCGCAGAACTATATAACTATGGCTACACCTTC
CASSISPGAAELYNYGYTF
>TRBV6-2/TRBV6-3|.|.|TRBJ1-5
TGTGCCAGCAAAATTCTGGCCCAGCCCAATCAGCCCCAGCATTTT
CASKILAQPNQPQHF
>TRBV12-3/TRBV12-4|.|.|TRBJ2-7
TGTGCCAGCAGTCAAAACCAGGGCTACGAGCAGTACTTC
CASSQNQGYEQYF
>TRBV7-8|TRBD1|many|TRBJ1-6
TGTGCCAGCAGCCCAAGGACAGGGACGAATTCACCCCTCCACTTT
CASSPRTGTNSPLHF
>TRBV5-1|.|many|TRBJ1-2
TGCGCCAGCAGCTACGGGACGGATTATGGCTACACCTTC
CASSYGTDYGYTF
>TRBV12-3/TRBV12-4|.|many|TRBJ1-1
TGTGCCAGCAGCTCTATCACAACAGGGAACATGAACACTGAAGCTTTCTTT
CASSSITTGNMNTEAFF
>TRBV5-1|TRBD1|many|TRBJ2-7
TGCGCCAGCAGTGCACCCGGGACAGGGTTCTACGAGCAGTACTTC
CASSAPGTGFYEQYF
>TRBV27|.|many|TRBJ1-5
TGTGCCAGCACAGGGCAGACTAGTAAGGGCAATCAGCCCCAGCATTTT
CASTGQTSKGNQPQHF
>TRBV11-3|TRBD1|many|TRBJ2-5
TGTGCCAGCAGCTTCGGACAGGTAGAGACCCAGTACTTC
CASSFGQVETQYF
>TRBV6-5|.|.|TRBJ2-2
TGTGCCAGCAGTTATGGCGTGAACACCGGGGAGCTGTTTTTT
CASSYGVNTGELFF
>TRBV4-2|TRBD1|many|TRBJ1-2
TGTGCCAGCAGCCAAGCTGGGACAGGGGGTGGCTACACCTTC
CASSQAGTGGGYTF
>TRBV28|.|many|TRBJ2-1
TGTGCCAGCAATCGACAGACTCCTAGCTCCTACAATGAGCAGTTCTTC
CASNRQTPSSYNEQFF
>TRBV5-1|TRBD1|many|TRBJ2-1
TGCGCCAGCAGCTTAGGGACAGGCTACAATGAGCAGTTCTTC
CASSLGTGYNEQFF
>TRBV4-1|.|.|TRBJ2-1
TGCGCCAGCAGTCCAGGGACAAGGAATGAGCAGTTCTTC
CASSPGTRNEQFF
>TRBV7-9|.|.|TRBJ1-2
TGTGCCAGCAGCTTAGCCCATCGGACAGTCTATGGCTACACCTTC
CASSLAHRTVYGYTF
>TRBV20-1|TRBD1|many|TRBJ2-7
TGCAGTGCTAGGGCACAGGGGGCACAACCCTTGGAGCAGTACTTC
CSARAQGAQPLEQYF
>TRBV11-2|.|many|TRBJ2-7
TGTGCCAGCAGCTTAGGGTGGACGGGGAAAAACTACGAGCAGTACTTC
CASSLGWTGKNYEQYF
>TRBV5-8|.|many|TRBJ2-2
TGTGCCAGCAGCTCGGAAGGGGTGAGCGGGGAGCTGTTTTTT
CASSSEGVSGELFF
>TRBV6-9|TRBD1|many|TRBJ1-3
TGTGCCAGCAGTTCTGGGACAGGGAACACCATATATTTT
CASSSGTGNTIYF
>TRBV4-2|.|.|TRBJ2-3
TGTGCCAGCAGCCAAGAAGAAGCCCCCGATACGCAGTATTTT
CASSQEEAPDTQYF
>TRBV4-1|.|.|TRBJ2-3
TGCGCCAGCAGCCAAGTAAGAGGGGCCGACCCCCTTACGCAGTATTTT
CASSQVRGADPLTQYF